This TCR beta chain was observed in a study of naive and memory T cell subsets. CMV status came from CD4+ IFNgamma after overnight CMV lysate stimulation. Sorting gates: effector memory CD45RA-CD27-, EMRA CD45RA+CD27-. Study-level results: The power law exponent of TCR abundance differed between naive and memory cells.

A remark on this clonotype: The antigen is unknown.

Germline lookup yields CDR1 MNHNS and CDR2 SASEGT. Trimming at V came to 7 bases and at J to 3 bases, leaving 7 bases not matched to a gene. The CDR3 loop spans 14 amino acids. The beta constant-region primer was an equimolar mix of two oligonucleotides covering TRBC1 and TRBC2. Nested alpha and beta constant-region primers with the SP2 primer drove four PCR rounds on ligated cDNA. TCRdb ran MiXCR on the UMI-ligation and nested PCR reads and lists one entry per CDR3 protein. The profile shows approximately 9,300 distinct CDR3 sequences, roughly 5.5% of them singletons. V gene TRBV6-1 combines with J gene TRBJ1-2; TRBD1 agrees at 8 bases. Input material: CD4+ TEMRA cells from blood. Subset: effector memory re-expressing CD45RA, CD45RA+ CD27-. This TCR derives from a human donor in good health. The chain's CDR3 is CASIHPGGYYGYTF. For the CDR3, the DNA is TGTGCCAGCATTCACCCAGGGGGCTACTATGGCTACACCTTC.